This entry describes one TCR beta chain. These data come from a study of control samples from healthy donors and cancer patients. CDR3 length: 12 amino acids. Between the trimmed V and J ends, which lost 4 bases and 10 bases, there was a span of 11 bases. CDR1 LGHDT and CDR2 YNNKEL come from the germline V gene (reference sequence). Some clones are missing from TCRdb's copy, which holds only in-frame ones; the method was immunoSEQ multiplex PCR. Of around 110,000 clones in the sample, 85% to 90% were seen once. The source of this sequence is a woman in her fifties or sixties with colorectal cancer. The sequenced sample was PBMCs. The chain joins TRBV3-1 (or the pseudogene TRBV3-2) to TRBJ2-1, with D possibly TRBD1 on 6 matching bases. This chain's CDR3 is CASSRTEWEQFF. CDR3 in DNA: TGTGCCAGCAGCCGGACAGAATGGGAGCAGTTCTTC.